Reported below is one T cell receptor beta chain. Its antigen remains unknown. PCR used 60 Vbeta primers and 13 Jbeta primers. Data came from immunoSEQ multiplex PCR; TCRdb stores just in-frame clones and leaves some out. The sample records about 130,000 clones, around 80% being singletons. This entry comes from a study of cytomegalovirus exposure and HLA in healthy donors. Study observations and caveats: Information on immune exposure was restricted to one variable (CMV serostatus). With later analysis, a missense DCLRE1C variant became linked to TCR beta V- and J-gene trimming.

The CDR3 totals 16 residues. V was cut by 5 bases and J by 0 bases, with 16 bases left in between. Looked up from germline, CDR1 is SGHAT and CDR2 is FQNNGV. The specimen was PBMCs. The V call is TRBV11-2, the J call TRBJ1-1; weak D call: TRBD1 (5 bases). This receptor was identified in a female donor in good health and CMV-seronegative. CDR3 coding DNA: TGTGCCAGCAGCAGAATCCCGGACATAATGAACACTGAAGCTTTCTTT. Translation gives CASSRIPDIMNTEAFF.